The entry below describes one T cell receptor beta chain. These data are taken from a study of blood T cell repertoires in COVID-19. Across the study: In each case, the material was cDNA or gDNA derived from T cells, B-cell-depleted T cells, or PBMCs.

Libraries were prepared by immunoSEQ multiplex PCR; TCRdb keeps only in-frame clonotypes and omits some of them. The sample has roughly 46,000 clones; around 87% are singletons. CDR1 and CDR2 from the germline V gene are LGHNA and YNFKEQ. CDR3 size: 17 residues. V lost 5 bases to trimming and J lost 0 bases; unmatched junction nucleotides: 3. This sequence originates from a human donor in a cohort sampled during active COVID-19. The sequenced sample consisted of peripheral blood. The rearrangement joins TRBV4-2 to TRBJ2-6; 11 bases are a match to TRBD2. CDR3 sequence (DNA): TGTGCCAGCAGCTTGGGACTAGCGGACTCTGGGGCCAACGTCCTGACTTTC. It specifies CASSLGLADSGANVLTF.